This T cell receptor beta chain was observed in a study of T cell responses to AZD1222 COVID-19 vaccine. General study results and limits: Females made up more of the donors, who were largely white British, and clonal diversity may have come out too low. There were vaccine-associated CD4 TCRs across spike, dominant at 160-218 and 743-854. Spike-specific TCR breadth and depth grew following two AZD1222 doses.

Whether given at about 4 or about 12 weeks, second doses were pooled. This clone is labeled as medium-sized. What it binds is unknown. Assay: immunoSEQ multiplex PCR; the TCRdb copy retains only in-frame clones and omits some. The table has about 110,000 clones, roughly 86% seen once. The CDR3 has 14 residues. Per germline, CDR1 SQVTM and CDR2 ANQGSEA. V trimming: 4 bases; J trimming: 7 bases; junction bases outside the gene matches: 11. Specimen: peripheral blood, collected 28 days after the second AZD1222 dose. The rearrangement joins TRBV29-1 to TRBJ2-7, with 9 bases fitting TRBD2. The TCR comes from an adult who received the AZD1222 COVID-19 vaccine. CDR3 loop: CSVGSGTSMREQYF. CDR3 DNA: TGCAGCGTTGGATCCGGGACTAGCATGAGGGAGCAGTACTTC.